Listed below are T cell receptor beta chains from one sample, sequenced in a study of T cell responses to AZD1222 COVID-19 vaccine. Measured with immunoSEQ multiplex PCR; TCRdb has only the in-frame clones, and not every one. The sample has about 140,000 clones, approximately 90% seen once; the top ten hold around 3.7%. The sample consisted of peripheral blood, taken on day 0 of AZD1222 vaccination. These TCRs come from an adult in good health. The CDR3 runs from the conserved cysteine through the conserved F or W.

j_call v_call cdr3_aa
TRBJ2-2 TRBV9 CASSVAPLTRTLAGELFF
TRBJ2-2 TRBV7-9 CASSTTIAGDGSGELFF
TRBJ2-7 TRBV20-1 CSAAPRDEQYF
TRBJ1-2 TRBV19 CASSLSGLPNYGYTF
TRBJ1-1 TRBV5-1 CASSPRTGDWGAFF
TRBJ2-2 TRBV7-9 CASSNRPQDTGELFF
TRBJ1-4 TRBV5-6 CASSLVAAEKLFF
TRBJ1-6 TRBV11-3 CASSTSGAGFNSPLHF
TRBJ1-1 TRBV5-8 CASSQLRAPGTEAFF
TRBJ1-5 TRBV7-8 CASRRGQGAGQPQHF
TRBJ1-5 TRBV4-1 CASSFLDGPEKPQHF
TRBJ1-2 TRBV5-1 CASSLRWGSNGYTF
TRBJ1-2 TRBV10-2 CASTPTSTGLSPYTF
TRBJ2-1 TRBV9 CASSRDRGYNEQFF
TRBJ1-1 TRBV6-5 CASSYASYTEAFF
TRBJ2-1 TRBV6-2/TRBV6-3 CASSYSIGGRSYNEQFF
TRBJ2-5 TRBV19 CASSIGLGGETQYF
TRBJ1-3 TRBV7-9 CASSRWDTGNTIYF
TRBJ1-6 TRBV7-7 CASSRGSPLHF
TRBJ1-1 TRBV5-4 CASSAKQGLNTEAFF
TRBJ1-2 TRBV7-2 CASSPDPNYGYTF
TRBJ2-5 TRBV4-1 CASSHVGRDEETQYF
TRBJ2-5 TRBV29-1 CSVGAGIQETQYF
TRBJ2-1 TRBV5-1 CASSLVGGTNYNEQFF
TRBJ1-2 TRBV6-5 CASSQDRGAYGYTF
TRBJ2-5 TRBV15 CATSPGIETQYF
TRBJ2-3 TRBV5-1 CASSAPDSTDTQYF